This passage covers 5 T cell receptor beta chains from one sample sequenced in a study of cytomegalovirus exposure and HLA in healthy donors. A multiplex PCR was run with 60 Vbeta primers and 13 Jbeta primers. Clones were sequenced by immunoSEQ multiplex PCR, and TCRdb holds only the in-frame ones, with some missing. Counted here are roughly 160,000 clones, around 77% occurring once; the ten biggest clones make up 1.5% to 2%. The sequenced sample consisted of PBMCs. The receptors originated from a woman in her twenties or thirties in good health and CMV-seronegative.

The chain couples TRBV4-1 to TRBJ1-2; no clear D. The CDR3 is 14 residues long. Germline assignment: CDR1 MGHRA and CDR2 YSYEKL. Trimming took off 2 bases at V and 8 bases at J, with 15 bases between the two ends. The CDR3 sequence: CASSQYGERGGYTF. DNA of the CDR3: TGCGCCAGCAGCCAATACGGGGAGAGAGGCGGCTACACCTTC.

The V gene is TRBV6-6, the J gene TRBJ2-5, with 14 bases that match TRBD2. V trimming: 8 bases; J trimming: 2 bases; junction bases outside the gene matches: 4. The CDR3 runs to 15 residues. Germline V gene sequence: CDR1 MNHNY, CDR2 SVGAGI (reference sequence). The CDR3 region has the DNA TGTGCCAGCCGACTAGCGGGGGGGCCGCAAGAGACCCAGTACTTC. It encodes CASRLAGGPQETQYF.

This clone was observed a handful of times. This sequence joins TRBV7-9 and TRBJ1-3; 8 bases line up with TRBD1. V was pared by 0 bases and J by 2 bases, with 3 bases of the junction left unmatched. The CDR3 is 16 amino acids. Germline CDR1 SEHNR, CDR2 FQNEAQ (reference sequence). The CDR3 sequence: CASSLAGDRTGNTIYF. The CDR3 DNA is TGTGCCAGCAGCTTAGCAGGGGACAGGACTGGAAACACCATATATTTT.

This chain uses TRBV7-8 with TRBJ1-2; perhaps TRBD1 as D (6 bases). Trimming pared 5 bases from V and 5 bases from J, leaving 12 bases between. The CDR3 has 13 amino acids. Germline CDR1 reads SGHVS; CDR2 reads FQNEAQ. The CDR3 DNA reads as TGTGCCAGCAGCCCAGACAGGACGTATGGCTACACCTTC. Its protein is CASSPDRTYGYTF.

The chain combines TRBV5-5 with TRBJ2-7, with TRBD2 identical over 7 bases. V lost 4 bases to trimming and J lost 0 bases; unmatched junction nucleotides: 4. This CDR3 has 14 residues. CDR1 is SGHKS and CDR2 is YYEKEE in the germline V gene (reference sequence). The CDR3 region is CASSLTSVSYEQYF. CDR3 sequence (DNA): TGTGCCAGCAGCCTCACTAGCGTCTCCTACGAGCAGTACTTC.